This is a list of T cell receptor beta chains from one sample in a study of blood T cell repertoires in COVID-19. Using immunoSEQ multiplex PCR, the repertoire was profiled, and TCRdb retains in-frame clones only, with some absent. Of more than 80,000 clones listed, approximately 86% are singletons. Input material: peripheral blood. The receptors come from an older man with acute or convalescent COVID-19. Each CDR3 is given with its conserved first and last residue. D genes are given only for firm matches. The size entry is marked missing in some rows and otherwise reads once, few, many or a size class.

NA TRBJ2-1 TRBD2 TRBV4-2 TGTGCCAGCAGCCCGAAAGGGGGACTAGCGGGAGCAAATGAGCAGTTCTTC CASSPKGGLAGANEQFF
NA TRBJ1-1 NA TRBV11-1 TGTGCCAGCAGCTTACAGGGGCTGGTGAACACTGAAGCTTTCTTT CASSLQGLVNTEAFF
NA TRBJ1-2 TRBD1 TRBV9 TGTGCCAGCAGCGTAGCTCTGCAGGGGGGAAATGGCTACACCTTC CASSVALQGGNGYTF
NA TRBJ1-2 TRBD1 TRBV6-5 TGTGCCAGCAGGGGGACAGGGGACTATGGCTACACCTTC CASRGTGDYGYTF
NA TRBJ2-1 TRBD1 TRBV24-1 TGTGCCACCAGTGACTCAGGACAGGGTGCCTACAATGAGCAGTTCTTC CATSDSGQGAYNEQFF
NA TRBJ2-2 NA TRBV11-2 TGTGCCAGCAGCCTAGGGCCAGGGGCCCCCGGGGAGCTGTTTTTT CASSLGPGAPGELFF
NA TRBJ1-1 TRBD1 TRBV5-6 TGTGCCAGCAGCGTGGGGACAGTCACTGAAGCTTTCTTT CASSVGTVTEAFF
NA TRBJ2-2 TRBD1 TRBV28 TGTGCCAGCAGTTTGAGGACAGGGAACACCGGGGAGCTGTTTTTT CASSLRTGNTGELFF
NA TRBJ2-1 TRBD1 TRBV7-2 TGTGCCAGCAGCTTGGTAACAGGGGGCCCCTACAATGAGCAGTTCTTC CASSLVTGGPYNEQFF
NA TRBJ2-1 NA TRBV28 TGTGCCAGCAACAGGGTAGCCTACAATGAGCAGTTCTTC CASNRVAYNEQFF
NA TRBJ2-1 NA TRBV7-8 TGTGCCAGCAGCTTATGGAGGGGATCCTACAATGAGCAGTTCTTC CASSLWRGSYNEQFF
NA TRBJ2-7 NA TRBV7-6 TGTGCCAGCAGCCCCGGAGTTAGCGGCACATACGAGCAGTACTTC CASSPGVSGTYEQYF
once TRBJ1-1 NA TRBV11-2 TGTGCCAGCAGCTTGTCGGGGAGTGGGACTGAAGCTTTCTTT CASSLSGSGTEAFF
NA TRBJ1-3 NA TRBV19 TGTGCCAGTACCCAGGGGAGTGGAAACACCATATATTTT CASTQGSGNTIYF
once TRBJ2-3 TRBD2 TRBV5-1 TGCGCCAGCAGCTATTCGACTAGCGGGGGAGTCACAGATACGCAGTATTTT CASSYSTSGGVTDTQYF
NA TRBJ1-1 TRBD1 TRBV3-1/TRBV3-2 TGTGCCAGCAGCCAAGCAGGGGGCGTGGTTGAAGCTTTCTTT CASSQAGGVVEAFF
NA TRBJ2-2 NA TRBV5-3 TGTGCCAGAAGCTTGGATCCGGGAAACACCGGGGAGCTGTTTTTT CARSLDPGNTGELFF
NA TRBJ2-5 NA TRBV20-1 TGCAGTGCTAGAGAATCAGGGACCCAGTACTTC CSARESGTQYF
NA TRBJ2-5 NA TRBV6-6 TGTGCCACCTCCCCAGGGGCGGAGACCCAGTACTTC CATSPGAETQYF
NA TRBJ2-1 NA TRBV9 TGTGCCAGCAGCGTAGGGCATTACAATGAGCAGTTCTTC CASSVGHYNEQFF
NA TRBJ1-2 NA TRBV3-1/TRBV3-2 TGTGCCAGCAGCCAAAACCACGGCGGGGGTTTTTATGGCTACACCTTC CASSQNHGGGFYGYTF
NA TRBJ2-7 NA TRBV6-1 TGTGCCAGCAGTGAAAGGGGGTACGAGCAGTACTTC CASSERGYEQYF
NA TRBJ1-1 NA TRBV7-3 TGTGCCAGCAGCCAAAACCCCACGGGAGAAGCTTTCTTT CASSQNPTGEAFF
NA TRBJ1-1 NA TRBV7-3 TGTGCCAGCAGCTCTGGACAGCCGTATACTGAAGCTTTCTTT CASSSGQPYTEAFF
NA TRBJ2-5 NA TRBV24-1 TGTGCCACCAGTTCCAGGGGCGCAAAAGAAGAGACCCAGTACTTC CATSSRGAKEETQYF
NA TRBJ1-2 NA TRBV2 TGTGCCAGCAGTCCCTCAAGAGAGGGTGGCTACACCTTC CASSPSREGGYTF
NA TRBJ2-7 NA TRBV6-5 TGTGCCAGCAGAGTTCAGGTACCCTACGAGCAGTACTTC CASRVQVPYEQYF
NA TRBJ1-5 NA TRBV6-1 TGTGCCAGCAGTGGACCCCGGACAGCCCGCAATCAGCCCCAGCATTTT CASSGPRTARNQPQHF
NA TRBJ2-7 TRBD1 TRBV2 TGTGCCAGCAGTGTAGACAGGGATTCCTACGAGCAGTACTTC CASSVDRDSYEQYF
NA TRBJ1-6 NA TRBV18 TGTGCCAGCTCTCCTAACCCAGGGTCACCCCTCCACTTT CASSPNPGSPLHF
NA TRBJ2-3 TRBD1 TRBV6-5 TGTGCCAGCAGCTTCGGGACAGTCACAGATACGCAGTATTTT CASSFGTVTDTQYF
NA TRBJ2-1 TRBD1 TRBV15 TGTGCCACCAGCAGAGGCGGGACAGGTAACAATGAGCAGTTCTTC CATSRGGTGNNEQFF
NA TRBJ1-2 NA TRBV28 TGTGCCAGCAGTTTGGCGGATAACTATGGCTACACCTTC CASSLADNYGYTF
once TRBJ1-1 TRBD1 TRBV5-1 TGCGCCAGCAGCCAGGGGGCGAACACTGAAGCTTTCTTT CASSQGANTEAFF
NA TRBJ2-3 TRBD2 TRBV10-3 TGTGCCATCAGTGCAAGTCTAGCGGGAGGGCGGGATACGCAGTATTTT CAISASLAGGRDTQYF
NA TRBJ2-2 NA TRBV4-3 TGCGCCAGCAGCCAAGATGTGGGACAGAACACCGGGGAGCTGTTTTTT CASSQDVGQNTGELFF
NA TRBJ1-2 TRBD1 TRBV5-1 TGCGCCAGCAGCGCAACCGGGACAGACTATGGCTACACCTTC CASSATGTDYGYTF
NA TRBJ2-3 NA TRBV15 TGTGCCACCAGCTCGGCCCCGGACAGTACAGATACGCAGTATTTT CATSSAPDSTDTQYF
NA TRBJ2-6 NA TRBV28 TGTGCCAGCAGTTTAGGGGCTGGGGGCGGTGGGGCCAACGTCCTGACTTTC CASSLGAGGGGANVLTF
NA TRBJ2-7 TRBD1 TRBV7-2 TGTGCCAGCAGCTTGAGACAGGGGACCTACGAGCAGTACTTC CASSLRQGTYEQYF
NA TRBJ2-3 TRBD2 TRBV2 TGTGCCAGCAGTGAGGGCGGGAGGGCCACAGATACGCAGTATTTT CASSEGGRATDTQYF
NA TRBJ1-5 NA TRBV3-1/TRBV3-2 TGTGCCAGCAGCCAAGATCCAAATCAGCCCCAGCATTTT CASSQDPNQPQHF
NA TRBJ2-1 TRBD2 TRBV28 TGTGCCAGCAGTCGTACTAGCGGGAGTAGGAATGAGCAGTTCTTC CASSRTSGSRNEQFF